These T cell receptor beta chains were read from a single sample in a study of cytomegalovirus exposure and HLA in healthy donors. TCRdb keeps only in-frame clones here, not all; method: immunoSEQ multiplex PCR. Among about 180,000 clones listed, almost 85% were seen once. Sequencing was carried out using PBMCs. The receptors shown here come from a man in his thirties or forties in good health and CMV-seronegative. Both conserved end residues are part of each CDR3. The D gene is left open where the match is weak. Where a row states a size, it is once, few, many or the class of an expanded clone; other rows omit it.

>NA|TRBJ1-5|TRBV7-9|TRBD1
TGTGCCAGCAGCTTCGGACAGGGCAGTCAGCCCCAGCATTTT
CASSFGQGSQPQHF
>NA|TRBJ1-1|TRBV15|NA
TGTGCCACCAGCAGCCTGACAGGGAACACTGAAGCTTTCTTT
CATSSLTGNTEAFF
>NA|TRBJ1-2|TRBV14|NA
TGTGCCAGCAGCCAATTGAGTCAGGGCATGGGGGGCTACACCTTC
CASSQLSQGMGGYTF
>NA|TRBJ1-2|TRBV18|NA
TGTGCCAGCTCACAACTGGACTATGGCTACACCTTC
CASSQLDYGYTF
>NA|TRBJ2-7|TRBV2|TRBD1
TGTGCCAGCAGTAGGACAGGGATGAGCGAGCAGTACTTC
CASSRTGMSEQYF
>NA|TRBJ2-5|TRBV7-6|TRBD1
TGTGCCAGCAGCTTGGACAGGGGGTACCAAGAGACCCAGTACTTC
CASSLDRGYQETQYF
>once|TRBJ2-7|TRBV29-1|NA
TGCAGCGTTGAAGTTGCTAGAAACGAGCAGTACTTC
CSVEVARNEQYF
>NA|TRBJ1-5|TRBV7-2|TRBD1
TGTGCCAGCAGCTCAGGACGACAGGGTCGGGTAGAGGCCCAGCATTTT
CASSSGRQGRVEAQHF
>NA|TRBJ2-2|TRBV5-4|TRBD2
TGTGCCAGCAGCTTGGCGGGGGGTACCGGGGAGCTGTTTTTT
CASSLAGGTGELFF
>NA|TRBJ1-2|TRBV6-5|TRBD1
TGTGCCAGCAAGCCCACCGGGACAGCCTATGGCTACACCTTC
CASKPTGTAYGYTF
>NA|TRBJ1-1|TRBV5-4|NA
TGTGCCAGCAGCTCGCCGGGACACCCTGAAGCTTTCTTT
CASSSPGHPEAFF
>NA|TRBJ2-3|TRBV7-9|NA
TGTGCCAGCAGCTATGTCGAGACACGCACAGATACGCAGTATTTT
CASSYVETRTDTQYF
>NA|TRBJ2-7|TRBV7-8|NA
TGTGCCAGCAGCTTAGCGACAGTTTCCTACGAGCAGTACTTC
CASSLATVSYEQYF
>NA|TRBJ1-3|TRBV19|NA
TGTGCCAGTAGTATTGGGCCTCACTCTGGAAACACCATATATTTT
CASSIGPHSGNTIYF
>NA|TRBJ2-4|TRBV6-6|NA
TGTGCCAGCAGTTACGACTATAGTCTGTACATTCAGTACTTC
CASSYDYSLYIQYF
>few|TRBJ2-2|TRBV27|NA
TGTGCCAGCAGTACGGACTTCGCGAACACCGGGGAGCTGTTTTTT
CASSTDFANTGELFF
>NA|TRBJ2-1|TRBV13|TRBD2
TGTGCCAGCAGCCCCAGCGGGAGGGCCTACAATGAGCAGTTCTTC
CASSPSGRAYNEQFF
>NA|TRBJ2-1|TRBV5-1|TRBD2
TGCGCCAGCAGCTTATTACGATTCCGCGGGGGCAATGAGCAGTTCTTC
CASSLLRFRGGNEQFF
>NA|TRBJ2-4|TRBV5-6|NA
TGTGCCAGCAGCCCGACGGGGATGAAAAACATTCAGTACTTC
CASSPTGMKNIQYF
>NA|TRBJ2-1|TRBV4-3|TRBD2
TGCGCCAGCAGCCTAGCGGGAGGGCCTCTCGACGAGCAGTTCTTC
CASSLAGGPLDEQFF
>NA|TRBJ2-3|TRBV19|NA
TGTGCGACGTCTAAGGTGGCCGCGGGCACAGATACGCAGTATTTT
CATSKVAAGTDTQYF
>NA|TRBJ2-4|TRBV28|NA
TGTGCCAGCAGTGTCCGGGACTTACGGTACTTC
CASSVRDLRYF
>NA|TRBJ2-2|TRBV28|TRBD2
TGTGCCAGCAGTTGGGAGGGACCAGCGAACACCGGGGAGCTGTTTTTT
CASSWEGPANTGELFF
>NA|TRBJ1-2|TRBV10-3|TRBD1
TGTGCCATCAGTGCCGGACAGGGGGGGAACTATGGCTACACCTTC
CAISAGQGGNYGYTF
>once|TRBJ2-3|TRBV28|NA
TGTGCCAGCAGTTTCGGTACTAGTATAGATACGCAGTATTTT
CASSFGTSIDTQYF
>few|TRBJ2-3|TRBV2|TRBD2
TGTGCCAGCAGACGACTAGCGGGAGGTCTTCTTGCCGTAGATACGCAGTATTTT
CASRRLAGGLLAVDTQYF
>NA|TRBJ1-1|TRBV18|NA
TGTGCCAGCTCACCGTCCATTTTAGGCGACAGCAACACTGAAGCTTTCTTT
CASSPSILGDSNTEAFF
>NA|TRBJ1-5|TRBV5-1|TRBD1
TGCGCCAGCAGCTTGCGGCCAGGGACAGGGGGAGTTGGCAATCAGCCCCAGCATTTT
CASSLRPGTGGVGNQPQHF
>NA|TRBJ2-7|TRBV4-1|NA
TGCGCCAGCAGCCCCGCGGCCCAGGGTGCCCACGAGCAGTACTTC
CASSPAAQGAHEQYF
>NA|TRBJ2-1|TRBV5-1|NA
TGCGCCAGCAGCTTGCCTAGCGTACCTATGGGGAATGAGCAGTTCTTC
CASSLPSVPMGNEQFF
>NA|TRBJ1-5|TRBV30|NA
TGTGCCTGGCCTGAAGACGGGTCTAAGCCCCAGCATTTT
CAWPEDGSKPQHF
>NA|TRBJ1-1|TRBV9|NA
TGTGCCAGCAGCTCCCCGCGGGGGCGGACTGAAGCTTTCTTT
CASSSPRGRTEAFF
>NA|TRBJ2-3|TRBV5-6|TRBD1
TGTGCCAGCAGCCACGACAGGGGGGCCGCAGATACGCAGTATTTT
CASSHDRGAADTQYF
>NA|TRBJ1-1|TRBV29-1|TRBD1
TGCAGCGGGGGACAGGGAAGGGTTTGGAACACTGAAGCTTTCTTT
CSGGQGRVWNTEAFF
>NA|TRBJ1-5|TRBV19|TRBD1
TGTGCCAGTACCAACAGGGGGCTTGGCAATCAGCCCCAGCATTTT
CASTNRGLGNQPQHF
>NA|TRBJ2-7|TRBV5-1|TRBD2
TGCGCCAGCAGCCTGGGACTAGCGGACAGCTCCTACGAGCAGTACTTC
CASSLGLADSSYEQYF
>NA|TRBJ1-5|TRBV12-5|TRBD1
TGTGCTAGTGGTTTGACCCTTAGGACAGGGCAAGGGGCCCAGCATTTT
CASGLTLRTGQGAQHF
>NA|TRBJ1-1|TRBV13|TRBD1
TGTGCCAGCAGCTTCACGGCGGGACAGTGGAACACTGAAGCTTTCTTT
CASSFTAGQWNTEAFF
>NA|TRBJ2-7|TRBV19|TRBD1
TGTGCCAGTAGTATACAGGGGGCCTACGAGCAGTACTTC
CASSIQGAYEQYF
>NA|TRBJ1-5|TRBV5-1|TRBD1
TGCGCCAGCAGCTTGGTTGGAGGGGGCGGTCAGCCCCAGCATTTT
CASSLVGGGGQPQHF
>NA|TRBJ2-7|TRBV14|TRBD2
TGTGCCAGCAGCCAAGCGTTTAGCGGGAGCTACGAGCAGTACTTC
CASSQAFSGSYEQYF
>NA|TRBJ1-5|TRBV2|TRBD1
TGTGCCAGCAGTGAAGGGACAGGGGCCCAGCCCCAGCATTTT
CASSEGTGAQPQHF
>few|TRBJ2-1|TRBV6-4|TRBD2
TGTGCCAGCAGTGACGCGGGGGGCTCCTACAATGAGCAGTTCTTC
CASSDAGGSYNEQFF
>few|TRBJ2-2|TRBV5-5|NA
TGTGCCAGCAGCTCCGTGTCCGGGGAGCTGTTTTTT
CASSSVSGELFF
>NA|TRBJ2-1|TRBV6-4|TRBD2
TGTGCCAGCAGTGACTCCTGGACTAGCGGGAGGAGTGAGCAGTTCTTC
CASSDSWTSGRSEQFF
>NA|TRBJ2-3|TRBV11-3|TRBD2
TGTGCCAGCAGCCCTCGGACTAGCGGGAGGGTAACAGATACGCAGTATTTT
CASSPRTSGRVTDTQYF
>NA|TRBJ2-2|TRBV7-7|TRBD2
TGTGCCAGCAGCTTAGCGACTAGCGCCGGGGAGCTGTTTTTT
CASSLATSAGELFF
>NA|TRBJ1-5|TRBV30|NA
TGTGCCTGGAGTGTAGGGACACCCCGCCAGCCCCAGCATTTT
CAWSVGTPRQPQHF
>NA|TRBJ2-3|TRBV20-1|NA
TGCAGTGCTCCTATCACAGATACGCAGTATTTT
CSAPITDTQYF
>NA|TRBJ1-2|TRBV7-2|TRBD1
TGTGCCAGCAGCCGCCGGGACAGGGGCTATGGCTACACCTTC
CASSRRDRGYGYTF
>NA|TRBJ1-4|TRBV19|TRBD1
TGTGCCAGTAGTTTAGGGGGCAATCGAGAAAAACTGTTTTTT
CASSLGGNREKLFF
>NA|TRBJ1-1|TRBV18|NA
TGTGCCAGCTCACCCGTTTTACAGGGAATGAACACTGAAGCTTTCTTT
CASSPVLQGMNTEAFF
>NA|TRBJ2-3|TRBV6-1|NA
TGTGCCAGCAGTGAATTACCGGGACAACGCACAGATACGCAGTATTTT
CASSELPGQRTDTQYF
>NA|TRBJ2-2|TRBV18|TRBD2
TGTGCCAGCTCAAATCCGGGACTAGTACTCGGGGAGCTGTTTTTT
CASSNPGLVLGELFF
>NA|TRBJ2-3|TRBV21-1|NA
TGTGCCAGCAGCAAAACGCCTAGCGGGAGGGCCCCGGGCACAGATACGCAGTATTTT
CASSKTPSGRAPGTDTQYF